This is a list of T cell receptor beta chains from one sample in a study of molecular identifiers for immune sequencing clone quantification. In TCRdb, the PCR reads were re-called with MiXCR into one record per CDR3 protein. The table lists about 70,000 distinct CDR3 sequences, 18% of them singletons. Sequenced sample: naive CD8+ T cells from blood, with Jurkat cell RNA spiked in. Receptor source: a human donor in good health. Some libraries in this study had Jurkat cell RNA spiked in. The CDR3 runs from the conserved cysteine through the conserved F or W. D genes are given only for firm matches. Expanded clones are given a class, and other clones once, few, many or no size at all.

many,TRBV7-2,.,TRBJ2-2,CASSAFTGELFF,TGTGCCAGCAGCGCTTTCACCGGGGAGCTGTTTTTT
.,TRBV19,TRBD2,TRBJ2-3,CASSMLAGSTDTQYF,TGTGCCAGTAGTATGCTAGCGGGTAGCACAGATACGCAGTATTTT
many,TRBV4-1,TRBD2,TRBJ2-2,CASSQTRLAGEAGELFF,TGCGCCAGCAGCCAAACCCGACTAGCGGGAGAGGCCGGGGAGCTGTTTTTT
many,TRBV27,TRBD1,TRBJ2-7,CASSLQGAIYEQYF,TGTGCCAGCAGTTTACAGGGGGCCATCTACGAGCAGTACTTC
many,TRBV3-1,TRBD1,TRBJ2-7,CASSQKDRVYEQYF,TGTGCCAGCAGCCAAAAGGACAGGGTCTACGAGCAGTACTTC
many,TRBV14,.,TRBJ2-7,CASSHTSIGQYF,TGTGCCAGCAGCCACACTAGCATAGGGCAGTACTTC
many,TRBV7-6,TRBD1,TRBJ2-3,CASSSDRGPDTQYF,TGTGCCAGCAGCTCGGACAGGGGCCCAGATACGCAGTATTTT
.,TRBV27,TRBD2,TRBJ2-1,CASARGRSNEQFF,TGTGCCAGCGCCCGCGGGAGGTCAAATGAGCAGTTCTTC
.,TRBV9,TRBD2,TRBJ2-1,CASSAPSGPYNEQFF,TGTGCCAGCAGCGCCCCTAGCGGTCCCTACAATGAGCAGTTCTTC
many,TRBV16,.,TRBJ2-7,CASSPSYSTYEQYF,TGTGCCAGCAGCCCTTCGTACAGTACCTACGAGCAGTACTTC
many,TRBV7-8,.,TRBJ2-7,CASASRSGTGYEQYF,TGTGCCAGCGCCTCTCGGTCGGGGACCGGCTACGAGCAGTACTTC
many,TRBV12-3/TRBV12-4,.,TRBJ2-5,CASSGVPAAEGEETQYF,TGTGCCAGCAGCGGCGTTCCGGCGGCGGAGGGGGAAGAGACCCAGTACTTC
.,TRBV11-2,TRBD2,TRBJ2-7,CASGHRAGAIDEQYF,TGTGCCAGCGGCCATAGAGCGGGAGCCATCGACGAGCAGTACTTC
.,TRBV27,TRBD2,TRBJ2-7,CAGSPTSGGYEQYF,TGTGCCGGCAGTCCGACTAGCGGGGGGTACGAGCAGTACTTC
.,TRBV5-4,.,TRBJ2-5,CASSLVTSQKETQYF,TGTGCCAGCAGCTTGGTCACTAGCCAAAAAGAGACCCAGTACTTC
many,TRBV27,TRBD2,TRBJ2-1,CASSPLAGGPVNEQFF,TGTGCCAGCAGTCCCCTAGCGGGAGGGCCGGTCAATGAGCAGTTCTTC
few,TRBV19,.,TRBJ2-1,CASTSSDPGSGTLHNEQFF,TGTGCCAGTACGTCTTCCGACCCTGGGTCGGGGACTCTTCACAATGAGCAGTTCTTC
many,TRBV7-9,.,TRBJ2-3,CASTSWRASTDTQYF,TGTGCCAGCACCAGCTGGAGGGCTAGCACAGATACGCAGTATTTT
.,TRBV19,.,TRBJ2-1,CASSMSPAFGVNEQFF,TGTGCCAGTAGTATGTCCCCCGCATTTGGGGTTAATGAGCAGTTCTTC
few,TRBV11-2,.,TRBJ2-1,CASSLGTRQLF,TGTGCCAGCAGCTTAGGGACCCGACAGCTCTTC
.,TRBV7-6,.,TRBJ2-7,CASTLNEGYEQYF,TGTGCCAGCACCCTTAACGAGGGCTACGAGCAGTACTTC
many,TRBV12-3/TRBV12-4,TRBD1,TRBJ2-3,CASSSGQGASRDTQYF,TGTGCCAGCAGTTCCGGACAGGGGGCGAGCAGGGATACGCAGTATTTT
few,TRBV12-3/TRBV12-4,.,TRBJ2-5,CASSPDRERGETQYF,TGTGCCAGCAGCCCGGACAGGGAGCGGGGGGAGACCCAGTACTTC
many,TRBV30,.,TRBJ2-2,CAWREGTGELFF,TGTGCCTGGAGAGAGGGCACCGGGGAGCTGTTTTTT
many,TRBV27,.,TRBJ1-1,CASSLGAVNTEAFF,TGTGCCAGCAGTTTGGGGGCAGTGAACACTGAAGCTTTCTTT
many,TRBV10-2,TRBD2,TRBJ2-7,CASSETSGRGEQYF,TGCGCCAGCAGTGAGACTAGCGGGAGGGGCGAGCAGTACTTC
many,TRBV27,.,TRBJ2-5,CASKSLKPARGQETQYF,TGTGCCAGCAAAAGCCTCAAGCCGGCCAGGGGACAAGAGACCCAGTACTTC